This T cell receptor beta chain was observed in a study of sequential checkpoint blockade in melanoma (dated by TCRdb to about 2019). For context, the study as a whole: Using 1:1 randomization, the trial assigned patients either to first-line nivolumab followed by ipilimumab (arm A) or to ipilimumab followed by nivolumab (arm B). Around 80% of the matched tumor biopsy pairs taken before and after treatment were from the same lesion. For around 21 patients, matched tumor biopsies were obtained before treatment and at week 13, following single-agent nivolumab (arm A) or ipilimumab (arm B). Maintenance nivolumab was given following each of the two trial sequences. DNA from more than 75 pretreatment melanoma tumor samples underwent TCRbeta immunosequencing.

The CDR3 measures 14 amino acids from cysteine to phenylalanine. Only the CDR3 portion is preserved as DNA: 42 bases, with reading frame beginning at the first base. Trimmed from V: 5 bases; trimmed from J: 3 bases; junction bases lacking a gene match: 3. The germline V gene encodes CDR1 SGHNT and CDR2 YENEEA. The immunoSEQ Assay was used to immunosequence TCRbeta CDR3 regions from genomic DNA. Prior to high-throughput sequencing, genomic DNA was amplified by bias-controlled multiplex PCR. Regarding the original processing steps: To quantify the absolute abundance of each unique TCRbeta CDR3 region, the sequences were collapsed and filtered. Clonality, defined as 1 minus Pielou's evenness, was calculated using only productive rearrangements. Tumor T-cell fraction was computed by normalizing TCRbeta template counts to usable DNA, estimated from several housekeeping genes. A previously published method was used to identify clones whose frequencies were significantly greater in on-treatment samples than in baseline samples. TCRdb obtained this table from immuneACCESS and retained in-frame rearrangements with V and J assigned. These tables miss some clones; where compared with another copy, unresolved V genes account for less than half of the shortfall, and the remainder is unexplained. Clonal size and the V and J genes are those of that table, whereas D and trimming came from the DNA. In all, the sample holds roughly 4,600 clones, and 20% to 25% of those were seen once. 4% of the sample is taken by the ten largest.

General findings and caveats noted by the study authors: The response-prediction model combining TCR metrics and mutation burden needs validation in larger, independent patient cohorts. Among patients in the nivolumab-first arm (arm A), tumor TIL clonality before treatment was associated with response (P = .04). Patients with increases in tumor T-cell fraction and clonality by week 13 were approximately 30 times more likely to achieve clinical benefit. Tumor T-cell fraction and clonality correlated with PD-L1 staining and CD8+ T-cell counts but not with mutational load. Small sample sizes and reduced statistical power limited the analyses of tumor T-cell fraction within each arm.

Reading the label with the study, this specimen's treatment or condition is: randomized to nivolumab then ipilimumab (arm A) or the reverse (arm B). None of the trial patients had been given prior DNA-damaging chemotherapy. Samples came from patients with melanoma in CheckMate 064, a randomized, open-label phase II trial of sequential checkpoint blockade. Tumor TCR sequencing used genomic DNA from formalin-fixed paraffin-embedded (FFPE) tissue samples. Based on its abundance in the sample, this clone is medium-sized (0.01 to 0.1%). Its binding antigen is unknown. No much larger clonotype is one base removed from it; base qualities were not supplied.

The sequence was obtained from a human donor with melanoma. Specimen: tumor tissue (inferred from file names), collected from a patient given nivolumab and ipilimumab in sequence. Recombination connected TRBV11-3 to TRBJ1-2; 10 middle bases align to TRBD1. The CDR3 is CASSPGQGDYGYTF. The nucleotides are TGTGCCAGCAGCCCCGGACAGGGGGACTATGGCTACACCTTC.